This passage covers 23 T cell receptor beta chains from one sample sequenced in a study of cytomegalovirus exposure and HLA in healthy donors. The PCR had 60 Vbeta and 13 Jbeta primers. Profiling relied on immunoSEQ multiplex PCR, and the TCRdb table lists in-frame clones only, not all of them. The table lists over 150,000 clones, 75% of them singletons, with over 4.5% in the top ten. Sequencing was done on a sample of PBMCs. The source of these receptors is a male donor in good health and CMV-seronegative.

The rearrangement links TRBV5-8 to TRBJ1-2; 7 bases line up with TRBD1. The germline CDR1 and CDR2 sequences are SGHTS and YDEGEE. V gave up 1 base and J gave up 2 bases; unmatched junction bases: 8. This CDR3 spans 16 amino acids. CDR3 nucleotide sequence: TGTGCCAGCAGCTTGTACGAGACAGGGCCGAACTATGGCTACACCTTC. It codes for CASSLYETGPNYGYTF.

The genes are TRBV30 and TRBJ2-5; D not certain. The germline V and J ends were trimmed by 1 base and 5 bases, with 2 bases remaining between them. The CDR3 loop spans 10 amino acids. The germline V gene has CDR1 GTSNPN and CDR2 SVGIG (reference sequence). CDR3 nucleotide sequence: TGTGCCTGGAGTGCGGAGACCCAGTACTTC. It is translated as CAWSAETQYF. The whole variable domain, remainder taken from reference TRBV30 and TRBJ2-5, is SQTIHQWPATLVQPVGSPLSLECTVEGTSNPNLYWYRQAAGRGLQLLFYSVGIGQISSEVPQNLSASRPQDRQFILSSKKLLLSDSGFYLCAWSAETQYFGPGTRLLVL.

The CDR3 spells CASSVTSGGHEQYF. The CDR3 DNA reads as TGCGCCAGCAGCGTCACTAGCGGGGGTCACGAGCAGTACTTC. The chain carries TRBV5-1 and TRBJ2-7, with 11 bases matching TRBD2. V lost 4 bases and J lost 5; bases outside the gene matches: 5. The CDR3 contains 14 residues. Per germline, CDR1 SGHRS and CDR2 YFSETQ.

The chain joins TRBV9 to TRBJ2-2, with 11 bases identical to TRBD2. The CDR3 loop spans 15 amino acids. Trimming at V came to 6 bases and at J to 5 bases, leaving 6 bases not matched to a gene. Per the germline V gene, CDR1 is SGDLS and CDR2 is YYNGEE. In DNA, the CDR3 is TGTGCCAGCAACTTAGCGGGAGGGCGGACCGGGGAGCTGTTTTTT. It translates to CASNLAGGRTGELFF.

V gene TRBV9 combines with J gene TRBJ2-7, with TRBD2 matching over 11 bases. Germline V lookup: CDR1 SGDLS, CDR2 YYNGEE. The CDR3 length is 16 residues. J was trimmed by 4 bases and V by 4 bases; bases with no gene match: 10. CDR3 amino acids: CASSRQLAGGSYEQYF. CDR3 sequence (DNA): TGTGCCAGCAGCCGCCAGCTAGCGGGAGGCTCTTACGAGCAGTACTTC.

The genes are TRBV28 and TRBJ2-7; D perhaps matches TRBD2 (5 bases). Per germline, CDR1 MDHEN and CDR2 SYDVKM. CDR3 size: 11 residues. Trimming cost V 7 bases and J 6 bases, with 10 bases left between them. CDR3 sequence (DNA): TGTGCCAGCACCGTGCGGGCCGAGCAGTACTTC. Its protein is CASTVRAEQYF.

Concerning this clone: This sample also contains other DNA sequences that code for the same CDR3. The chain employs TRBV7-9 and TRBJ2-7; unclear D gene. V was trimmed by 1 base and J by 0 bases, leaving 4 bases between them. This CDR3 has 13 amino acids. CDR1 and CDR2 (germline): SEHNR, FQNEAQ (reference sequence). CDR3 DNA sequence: TGTGCCAGCAGCTTAGGGCCCTCCTACGAGCAGTACTTC. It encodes CASSLGPSYEQYF.

CDR3 loop: CASSRGFGRGGDEQYF. The CDR3, as DNA: TGTGCCAGCTCACGCGGCTTCGGGCGGGGGGGTGACGAGCAGTACTTC. The rearrangement uses TRBV18 and TRBJ2-7; 9 bases match TRBD2. CDR1 KGHSH and CDR2 LQKENI come from the germline V gene. The ends lost 4 bases at V and 5 bases at J; junction bases unmatched: 12. The CDR3 is 16 amino acids. Full variable domain (remainder filled in from reference TRBV18 and TRBJ2-7): NAGVMQNPRHLVRRRGQEARLRCSPMKGHSHVYWYRQLPEEGLKFMVYLQKENIIDESGMPKERFSAEFPKEGPSILRIQQVVRGDSAAYFCASSRGFGRGGDEQYFGPGTRLTVT.

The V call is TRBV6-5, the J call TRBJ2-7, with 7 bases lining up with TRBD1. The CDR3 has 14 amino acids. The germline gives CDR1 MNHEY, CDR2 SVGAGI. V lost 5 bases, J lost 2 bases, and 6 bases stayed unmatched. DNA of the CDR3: TGTGCCAGCAGTCCTCGGACAGGAGCCTACGAGCAGTACTTC. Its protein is CASSPRTGAYEQYF.

In DNA, the CDR3 is TGTGCCAGCAGCTTTAGCTTACAAGAAGTCTATGGCTACACCTTC. Amino acid sequence: CASSFSLQEVYGYTF. V gene TRBV7-9 combines with J gene TRBJ1-2; no firm D call. CDR3 length equals 15 residues. V lost 3 bases, J lost 4 bases, and 15 bases lay in between. From germline, CDR1 is SEHNR and CDR2 FQNEAQ (reference sequence).

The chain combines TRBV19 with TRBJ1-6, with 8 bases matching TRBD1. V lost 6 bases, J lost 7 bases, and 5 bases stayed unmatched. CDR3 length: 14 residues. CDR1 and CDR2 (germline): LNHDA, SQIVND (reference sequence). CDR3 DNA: TGTGCCAGTAGCAAACAGGGGGGAAATTCACCCCTCCACTTT. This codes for CASSKQGGNSPLHF.

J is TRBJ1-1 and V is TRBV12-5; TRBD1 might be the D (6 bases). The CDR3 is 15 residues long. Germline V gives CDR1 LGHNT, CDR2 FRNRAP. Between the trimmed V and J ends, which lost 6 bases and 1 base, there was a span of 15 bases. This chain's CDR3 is CASGPHQGRNTEAFF. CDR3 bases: TGTGCTAGTGGCCCCCACCAGGGGCGGAACACTGAAGCTTTCTTT. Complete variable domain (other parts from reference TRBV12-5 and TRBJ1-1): DARVTQTPRHKVTEMGQEVTMRCQPILGHNTVFWYRQTMMQGLELLAYFRNRAPLDDSGMPKDRFSAEMPDATLATLKIQPSEPRDSAVYFCASGPHQGRNTEAFFGQGTRLTVV.

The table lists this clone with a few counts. CDR3: CASSLDPSSYEQYF. Here the CDR3 DNA reads TGTGCCAGCAGCTTAGATCCGAGCTCCTACGAGCAGTACTTC. The chain uses TRBV7-9 and TRBJ2-7; D unclear. Trimming took off 1 base at V and 0 bases at J, with 7 bases between the two ends. The CDR3 runs 14 residues. Germline V gene sequence: CDR1 SEHNR, CDR2 FQNEAQ (reference sequence).

CDR3 residues: CAIRGGTYNEQFF. The CDR3, as DNA: TGTGCCATCCGGGGTGGGACCTACAATGAGCAGTTCTTC. The rearrangement uses TRBV10-3 and TRBJ2-1, with D possibly matching TRBD2 (5 bases). This CDR3 is 13 amino acids long. From germline, CDR1 is ENHRY and CDR2 SYGVKD. Trimming removed 8 bases at V and 2 bases at J, with 10 bases between.

Written as DNA, the CDR3 is TGTGCCAGCACCATGACAGGGCTTTATGGCTACACCTTC. The encoded protein is CASTMTGLYGYTF. The rearrangement uses TRBV6-5 and TRBJ1-2; 7 bases are shared with TRBD1. CDR3 size: 13 residues. CDR1 MNHEY and CDR2 SVGAGI come from the germline V gene. V shed 7 bases and J 5 bases; nucleotides not matched to a gene: 7.

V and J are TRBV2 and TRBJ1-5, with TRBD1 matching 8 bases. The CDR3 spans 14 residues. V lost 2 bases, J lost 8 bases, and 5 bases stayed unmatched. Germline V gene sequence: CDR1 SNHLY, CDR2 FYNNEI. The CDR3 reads CASSETGGVEPQHF. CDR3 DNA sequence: TGTGCCAGCAGTGAAACAGGGGGTGTGGAGCCCCAGCATTTT.

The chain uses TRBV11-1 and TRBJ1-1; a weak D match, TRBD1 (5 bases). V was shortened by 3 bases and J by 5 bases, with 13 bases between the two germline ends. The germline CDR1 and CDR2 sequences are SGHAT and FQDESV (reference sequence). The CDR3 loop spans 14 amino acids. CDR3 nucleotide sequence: TGTGCCAGCAGCTTGCTCGGAGGGGAGACTGAAGCTTTCTTT. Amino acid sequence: CASSLLGGETEAFF.

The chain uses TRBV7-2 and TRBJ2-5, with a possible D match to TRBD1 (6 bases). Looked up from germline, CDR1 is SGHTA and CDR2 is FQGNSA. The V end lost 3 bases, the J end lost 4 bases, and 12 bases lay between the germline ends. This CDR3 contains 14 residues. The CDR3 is CASSLGTNRETQYF. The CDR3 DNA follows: TGTGCCAGCAGCTTGGGGACAAATCGAGAGACCCAGTACTTC.

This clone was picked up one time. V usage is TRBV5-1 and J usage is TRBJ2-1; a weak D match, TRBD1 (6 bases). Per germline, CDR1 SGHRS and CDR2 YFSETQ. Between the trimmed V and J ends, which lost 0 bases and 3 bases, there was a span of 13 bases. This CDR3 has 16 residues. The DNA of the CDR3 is TGCGCCAGCAGCTTGGAACCAGGGGCTCTCTACAATGAGCAGTTCTTC. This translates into CASSLEPGALYNEQFF. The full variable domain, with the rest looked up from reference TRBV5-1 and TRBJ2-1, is KAGVTQTPRYLIKTRGQQVTLSCSPISGHRSVSWYQQTPGQGLQFLFEYFSETQRNKGNFPGRFSGRQFSNSRSEMNVSTLELGDSALYLCASSLEPGALYNEQFFGPGTRLTVL.

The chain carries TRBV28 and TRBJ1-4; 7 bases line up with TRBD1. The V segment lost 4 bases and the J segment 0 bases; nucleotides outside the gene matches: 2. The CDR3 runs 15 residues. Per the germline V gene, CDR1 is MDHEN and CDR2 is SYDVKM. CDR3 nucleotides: TGTGCCAGCAGTTACCAGGGGGCAACTAATGAAAAACTGTTTTTT. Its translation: CASSYQGATNEKLFF.

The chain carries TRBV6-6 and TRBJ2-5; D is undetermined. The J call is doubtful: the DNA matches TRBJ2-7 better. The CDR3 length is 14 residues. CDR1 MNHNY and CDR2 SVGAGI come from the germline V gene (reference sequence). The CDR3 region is CASSRLSQVHEQYF. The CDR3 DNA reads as TGTGCCAGCAGTCGATTGAGTCAAGTCCACGAGCAGTACTTC.

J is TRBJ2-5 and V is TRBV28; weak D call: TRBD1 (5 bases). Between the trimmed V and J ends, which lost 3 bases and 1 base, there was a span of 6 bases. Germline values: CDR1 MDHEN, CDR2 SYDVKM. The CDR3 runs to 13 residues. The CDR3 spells CASSFRVQETQYF. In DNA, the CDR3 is TGTGCCAGCAGTTTCAGGGTCCAAGAGACCCAGTACTTC. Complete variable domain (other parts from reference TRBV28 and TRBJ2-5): DVKVTQSSRYLVKRTGEKVFLECVQDMDHENMFWYRQDPGLGLRLIYFSYDVKMKEKGDIPEGYSVSREKKERFSLILESASTNQTSMYLCASSFRVQETQYFGPGTRLLVL.

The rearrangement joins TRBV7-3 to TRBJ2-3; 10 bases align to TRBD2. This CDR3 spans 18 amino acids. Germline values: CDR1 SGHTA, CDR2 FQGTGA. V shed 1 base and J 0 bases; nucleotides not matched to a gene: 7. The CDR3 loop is CASSLMGSGGTSTDTQYF. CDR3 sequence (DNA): TGTGCCAGCAGCTTAATGGGTAGCGGGGGGACTAGCACAGATACGCAGTATTTT. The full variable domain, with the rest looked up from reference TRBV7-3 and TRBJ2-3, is GAGVSQTPSNKVTEKGKYVELRCDPISGHTALYWYRQSLGQGPEFLIYFQGTGAADDSGLPNDRFFAVRPEGSVSTLKIQRTERGDSAVYLCASSLMGSGGTSTDTQYFGPGTRLTVL.